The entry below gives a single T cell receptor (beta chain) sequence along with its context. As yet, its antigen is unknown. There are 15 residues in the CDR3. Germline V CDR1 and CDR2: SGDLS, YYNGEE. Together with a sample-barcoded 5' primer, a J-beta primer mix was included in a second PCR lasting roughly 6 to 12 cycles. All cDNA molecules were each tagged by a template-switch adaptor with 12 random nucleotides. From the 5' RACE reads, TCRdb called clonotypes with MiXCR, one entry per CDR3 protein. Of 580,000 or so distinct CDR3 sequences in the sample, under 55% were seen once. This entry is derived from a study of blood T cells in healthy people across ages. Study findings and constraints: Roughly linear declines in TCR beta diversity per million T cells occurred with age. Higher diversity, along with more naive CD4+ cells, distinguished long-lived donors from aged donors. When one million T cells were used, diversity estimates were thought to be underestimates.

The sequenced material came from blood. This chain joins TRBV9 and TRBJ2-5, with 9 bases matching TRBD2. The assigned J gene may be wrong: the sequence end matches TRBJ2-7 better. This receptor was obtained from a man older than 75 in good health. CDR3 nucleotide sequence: TGTGCCAGCAGCGTAGATGCTAGCGGGGTCTACGAGCAGTACTTC. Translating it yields CASSVDASGVYEQYF.